The 28 T cell receptor beta chains below all came from one sample that was sequenced in a study of OX40 agonist ivuxolimab in advanced cancers. Produced via immunoSEQ multiplex PCR; TCRdb's table is partial and in-frame only. This sample carries about 54,000 clones, approximately 89% of them seen once, and the ten largest clones take around 12%. The specimen comprised CD4+ or CD8+ T cells sorted from blood, sampled in a trial of the OX40 agonist ivuxolimab. The receptors here all came from an adult with an advanced solid tumor such as melanoma, head and neck, liver or kidney cancer.

The V gene is TRBV29-1, the J gene TRBJ2-7, with D uncertain. The length of the CDR3 is 11 residues. Trimming shortened V by 6 bases and J by 1 base, and 7 bases separated the two germline ends. Germline V gives CDR1 SQVTM, CDR2 ANQGSEA. The CDR3 loop reads CSVLGSYEQYF. In nucleotides, the CDR3 is TGCAGCGTGTTGGGTTCCTACGAGCAGTACTTC.

V usage is TRBV7-9 and J usage is TRBJ1-1; TRBD1 is a possible D gene (5 bases). The germline V gene has CDR1 SEHNR and CDR2 FQNEAQ (reference sequence). Trimming pared 8 bases from V and 5 bases from J, leaving 15 bases between. The length of the CDR3 is 13 residues. DNA for the CDR3: TGTGCCAGCCGGTCCGTAAGGACAACTGAAGCTTTCTTT. It translates to CASRSVRTTEAFF.

The chain combines TRBV7-2 with TRBJ2-5; D may be TRBD1 (5 bases). The CDR3 extends over 15 amino acids. Trimming shortened V by 3 bases and J by 4 bases, and 15 bases separated the two germline ends. The V gene's germline CDR1 is SGHTA and CDR2 FQGNSA. The CDR3, as DNA: TGTGCCAGCAGCTTTTATGTCGGAAGGGGAGAGACCCAGTACTTC. Protein: CASSFYVGRGETQYF.

The CDR3 sequence: CASSQVAGGYTF. The CDR3 DNA follows: TGTGCCAGCAGCCAGGTGGCTGGCGGCTACACCTTC. The chain has TRBV7-9 and TRBJ1-2, with D uncertain. Germline V gene sequence: CDR1 SEHNR, CDR2 FQNEAQ (reference sequence). V was trimmed by 5 bases and J by 8 bases, leaving 12 bases between them. The CDR3 has 12 amino acids.

V gene TRBV28 combines with J gene TRBJ1-2; D uncertain. The CDR3 length is 17 residues. The V end was cut by 1 base, the J end by 5 bases, with 20 bases between. Germline V gene sequence: CDR1 MDHEN, CDR2 SYDVKM. The CDR3 DNA reads as TGTGCCAGCAGTTTATTAGGTGACCGAGGCGATGGGTATGGCTACACCTTC. This sequence encodes CASSLLGDRGDGYGYTF.

The chain carries TRBV2 and TRBJ2-7; D may be TRBD1 or TRBD2 (5 bases each). V gave up 4 bases and J gave up 4 bases, with 14 bases separating them. CDR3 length: 14 amino acids. Germline V CDR1 and CDR2: SNHLY, FYNNEI. CDR3 bases: TGTGCCAGCAGTGGGGAGACAGCTAATTACGAGCAGTACTTC. This sequence encodes CASSGETANYEQYF.

The chain links TRBV28 to TRBJ2-7, with D perhaps being TRBD1 or TRBD2 (5 bases each). CDR1 and CDR2 from the germline V gene are MDHEN and SYDVKM. The V and J ends lost 6 bases and 4 bases respectively, with 19 bases between them. This CDR3 region has 15 residues. The CDR3 DNA reads as TGTGCCAGCAGCCAAGACCCCCGGGACGGTTACGAGCAGTACTTC. Translated, it gives CASSQDPRDGYEQYF.

J is TRBJ1-5 and V is TRBV7-3; 8 positions match TRBD1. With V trimmed by 4 bases and J by 3 bases, 11 bases remained unmatched. Germline V lookup: CDR1 SGHTA, CDR2 FQGTGA. This CDR3 has 17 amino acids. This CDR3 reads CASSSPSLTGDNQPQHF. The DNA of the CDR3 is TGTGCCAGCAGCTCCCCCTCCCTGACAGGGGACAATCAGCCCCAGCATTTT.

This chain uses TRBV7-2 with TRBJ2-7; D perhaps matches TRBD2 (6 bases). Germline V CDR1 and CDR2: SGHTA, FQGNSA. The CDR3 runs to 15 residues. Deletions cut 2 bases from V and 3 bases from J, with 14 bases between. CDR3 sequence reads: CASSLKSGVDYEQYF. CDR3 coding DNA: TGTGCCAGCAGCTTAAAGTCGGGAGTCGACTACGAGCAGTACTTC.

V usage is TRBV7-2 and J usage is TRBJ2-3; maybe TRBD1 (6 bases). The germline V gene has CDR1 SGHTA and CDR2 FQGNSA. V was clipped by 5 bases and J by 5 bases, with 8 bases between them. This CDR3 contains 12 residues. For the CDR3, the DNA is TGTGCCAGCAGCCGCAGGGGAGATACGCAGTATTTT. Translated, it gives CASSRRGDTQYF.

The V call is TRBV2, the J call TRBJ2-3; TRBD2 might be the D (5 bases). The V gene's germline CDR1 is SNHLY and CDR2 FYNNEI. This CDR3 region has 15 residues. V was cut by 9 bases and J by 0 bases, with 16 bases left in between. CDR3 nucleotide sequence: TGTGCCAGTGGCGGGCTCCATGAAAGCACAGATACGCAGTATTTT. Its translation is CASGGLHESTDTQYF.

About this clone: One end of the junction is discordant with germline, which a read error may explain. CDR3 sequence: CASSLGRVRDF. The CDR3 DNA is TGTGCCAGCAGTTTAGGGCGGGTTAGGGACTTC. The chain has TRBV28 and TRBJ2-7, with D possibly matching TRBD2 (5 bases). CDR1 and CDR2 (germline): MDHEN, SYDVKM. The CDR3 has 11 residues.

This clone was seen only once. The chain employs TRBV5-6 and TRBJ2-1, with 11 bases that match TRBD1. This CDR3 comprises 13 residues. Losses at the gene ends were 4 bases for V and 10 bases for J; bases not matched to a gene: 4. Per the germline V gene, CDR1 is SGHDT and CDR2 is YYEEEE. This CDR3 is CASSRDRGDEQFF. The CDR3 DNA reads as TGTGCCAGCAGCCGGGACAGGGGGGACGAGCAGTTCTTC.

This chain links TRBV11-2 with TRBJ2-5; D unclear. V shed 0 bases and J shed 5 bases, with 4 bases lying between them. This CDR3 is 12 amino acids long. Per the germline V gene, CDR1 is SGHAT and CDR2 is FQNNGV. The CDR3 coding sequence is TGTGCCAGCAGCTTAGATCCGGAGACCCAGTACTTC. Its translation is CASSLDPETQYF.

The chain has TRBV15 and TRBJ2-3; the match to TRBD1 covers 9 bases. The CDR3 sequence is 15 residues long. The V segment lost 0 bases and the J segment 8 bases; nucleotides outside the gene matches: 6. Looked up from germline, CDR1 is LNHNV and CDR2 is YYDKDF (reference sequence). In DNA, the CDR3 is TGTGCCACCAGCAGAGATGGGACAGGGATAGGTACGCAGTATTTT. Translation: CATSRDGTGIGTQYF.

This chain uses TRBV14 with TRBJ1-1; 9 bases agree with TRBD1. Germline V gives CDR1 SGHDN, CDR2 FVKESK. The CDR3 runs to 15 residues. Unmatched junction bases numbered 4, after V lost 4 bases and J lost 1 base. This CDR3 is CASSPYRGQNTEAFF. Written as DNA, the CDR3 is TGTGCCAGCAGCCCCTACAGGGGGCAGAACACTGAAGCTTTCTTT.

The chain combines TRBV19 with TRBJ1-5; a weak D match, TRBD1 (5 bases). The germline V gene encodes CDR1 LNHDA and CDR2 SQIVND (reference sequence). The CDR3 contains 15 residues. Trimming took off 7 bases at V and 2 bases at J, with 15 bases between the two ends. Here the CDR3 DNA reads TGTGCCAGTAATATGAGGCAGGGCGGCAATCAGCCCCAGCATTTT. Translated: CASNMRQGGNQPQHF.

The chain recombines TRBV5-4 with TRBJ2-1; 16 bases agree with TRBD2. Looked up from germline, CDR1 is SGHNT and CDR2 is YYREEE (reference sequence). V lost 3 bases, J lost 1 base, and 4 bases stayed unmatched. This CDR3 contains 18 residues. In nucleotides, the CDR3 is TGTGCCAGCAGCTCCCCGGGACTAGCGGGGGGGTCCTACAATGAGCAGTTCTTC. Translation: CASSSPGLAGGSYNEQFF.

The chain carries TRBV10-1 and TRBJ2-3; the match to TRBD2 covers 12 bases. The V segment lost 2 bases and the J segment 7 bases; nucleotides outside the gene matches: 4. Per the germline V gene, CDR1 is WNHNN and CDR2 is SYGVQD (reference sequence). This CDR3 comprises 15 residues. CDR3 residues: CASSELAGGPNTQYF. For the CDR3, the DNA is TGCGCCAGCAGTGAGCTAGCGGGAGGGCCTAATACGCAGTATTTT.

This clone appeared a single time. The rearrangement joins TRBV29-1 to TRBJ1-2; 9 nucleotides line up with TRBD1. The ends lost 5 bases at V and 0 bases at J; junction bases unmatched: 13. This CDR3 is built from 17 residues. Germline-derived CDR1 and CDR2 are SQVTM and ANQGSEA. Written as DNA, the CDR3 is TGCAGCGTTCGACGCTCGGGACAGGGATATTCTAACTATGGCTACACCTTC. Protein product: CSVRRSGQGYSNYGYTF.

The chain couples TRBV2 to TRBJ2-5; no clear D. Trimming removed 1 base at V and 1 base at J, with 7 bases between. CDR1 is SNHLY, CDR2 FYNNEI, per germline. The CDR3 length is 14 residues. The CDR3 sequence: CASSEGQPQETQYF. The CDR3 region has the DNA TGTGCCAGCAGTGAAGGACAACCCCAAGAGACCCAGTACTTC.

The chain uses TRBV19 and TRBJ1-4, with 7 bases lining up with TRBD1. Trimming at V came to 5 bases and at J to 2 bases, leaving 8 bases not matched to a gene. Germline V gives CDR1 LNHDA, CDR2 SQIVND (reference sequence). The CDR3 length is 16 residues. For the CDR3, the DNA is TGTGCCAGTAGTTGGCCCAGGGGGGGGACTAATGAAAAACTGTTTTTT. Translating it yields CASSWPRGGTNEKLFF. The full variable domain, its missing parts supplied by reference TRBV19 and TRBJ1-4, is DGGITQSPKYLFRKEGQNVTLSCEQNLNHDAMYWYRQDPGQGLRLIYYSQIVNDFQKGDIAEGYSVSREKKESFPLTVTSAQKNPTAFYLCASSWPRGGTNEKLFFGSGTQLSVL.

The chain recombines TRBV4-1 with TRBJ2-1; 9 bases fit TRBD2. This CDR3 is built from 16 residues. CDR1 is MGHRA and CDR2 is YSYEKL in the germline V gene. J lost 0 bases, V lost 4 bases, and 4 bases had no gene match. CDR3 in amino acids: CASSRLAGASYNEQFF. The CDR3 bases are TGCGCCAGCAGCCGTTTAGCGGGAGCCTCCTACAATGAGCAGTTCTTC.

The chain employs TRBV7-2 and TRBJ2-5; D perhaps matches TRBD1 (5 bases). Germline CDR1 is SGHTA and CDR2 is FQGNSA. The CDR3 totals 14 residues. Trimming took off 5 bases at V and 0 bases at J, with 10 bases between the two ends. CDR3 residues: CASSVDRNQETQYF. The CDR3 DNA reads TGTGCCAGCAGCGTAGACAGAAACCAAGAGACCCAGTACTTC.

This clone was seen only once. The chain is built from TRBV9 and TRBJ2-5; the D call may be TRBD1 or TRBD2 (6 bases each). The germline V gene encodes CDR1 SGDLS and CDR2 YYNGEE. The CDR3 length is 14 residues. Trimming stripped 2 bases from V and 3 bases from J, with 11 bases between. CDR3 in amino acids: CASSVRGEEETQYF. CDR3 in DNA: TGTGCCAGCAGCGTTAGGGGGGAGGAAGAGACCCAGTACTTC. Using reference TRBV9 and TRBJ2-5 for the parts outside the CDR3, the full variable domain is DSGVTQTPKHLITATGQRVTLRCSPRSGDLSVYWYQQSLDQGLQFLIQYYNGEERAKGNILERFSAQQFPDLHSELNLSSLELGDSALYFCASSVRGEEETQYFGPGTRLLVL.

Details on this clone: The junction departs from germline at one end; a sequencing error may be responsible. The V call is TRBV5-1, the J call TRBJ2-4, with 7 bases fitting TRBD2. The CDR3 runs to 16 residues. CDR1 is SGHRS, CDR2 YFSETQ, per germline. CDR3 sequence (DNA): TGCGCCAGCACCTTGAGGCCGGAACTCGGGGGGAACATTCAGTACTTC. Residues: CASTLRPELGGNIQYF.

The V call is TRBV6-5, the J call TRBJ1-2; 8 positions match TRBD1. This CDR3 has 15 residues. The germline V gene encodes CDR1 MNHEY and CDR2 SVGAGI. V shed 0 bases, J shed 8 bases, and the junction held 8 bases outside the gene matches. CDR3 in amino acids: CASSYSIQGGNGYTF. In nucleotides, the CDR3 is TGTGCCAGCAGTTACTCGATACAGGGGGGTAACGGCTACACCTTC.

This clone was found a few times. This chain connects TRBV7-8 to TRBJ1-2; D is possibly TRBD1 (5 bases). V lost 9 bases, J lost 0 bases, and 11 bases lay in between. From germline, CDR1 is SGHVS and CDR2 FQNEAQ. The CDR3 consists of 13 residues. DNA of the CDR3: TGTGCCAGTGGGGCCCGTACTAACTATGGCTACACCTTC. It codes for CASGARTNYGYTF.